A selection of T cell receptor beta chains follows, all from one sample in a study of T cells after yellow fever vaccination. TCRdb re-called the 5' RACE reads through MiXCR, storing one row per CDR3 protein. The sample carries 550,000 to 750,000 distinct CDR3 sequences, roughly 13% recorded once. The material was PBMCs, obtained on the day of the yellow fever booster vaccination. The receptors originated from a man aged 25 to 40 who received the YFV17D yellow fever vaccine. CDR3s include the opening cysteine and the closing phenylalanine or tryptophan. Each record gives: clone size, V gene, J gene, D gene, CDR3 protein, CDR3 DNA. The D gene is left open where the match is weak. Some rows mark clone size as missing; the rest say once, few, many or name a class of expanded clone.

many	TRBV12-3/TRBV12-4	TRBJ2-1	TRBD2	CASSSSRTSGGYNEQFF	TGTGCCAGCAGTTCCTCACGGACTAGCGGGGGCTACAATGAGCAGTTCTTC
-	TRBV20-1	TRBJ2-2	TRBD2	CSARSSGRVNTGELFF	TGCAGTGCTAGATCTAGCGGGAGAGTAAACACCGGGGAGCTGTTTTTT
-	TRBV29-1	TRBJ1-3	TRBD1	CSVVGQLSGNTIYF	TGCAGCGTTGTGGGACAGCTCTCTGGAAACACCATATATTTT
-	TRBV5-4	TRBJ1-1	-	CASSTTQYTEAFF	TGTGCCAGCAGCACGACCCAGTACACTGAAGCTTTCTTT
-	TRBV29-1	TRBJ2-6	-	CSVAGTGANVLTF	TGCAGCGTTGCAGGGACTGGGGCCAACGTCCTGACTTTC
-	TRBV4-2	TRBJ2-7	-	CASSQALLPSLGAYEQYF	TGTGCCAGCAGCCAAGCGCTCCTACCGTCTCTGGGGGCCTACGAGCAGTACTTC
-	TRBV7-2	TRBJ2-1	TRBD2	CASSLFVGRAMHEQFF	TGTGCCAGCAGCTTATTCGTCGGGAGGGCCATGCATGAGCAGTTCTTC
-	TRBV20-1	TRBJ2-5	-	CSAKGQGGGQETQYF	TGCAGTGCAAAAGGACAAGGGGGTGGGCAAGAGACCCAGTACTTC
-	TRBV19	TRBJ2-3	TRBD2	CASSPGLAGAKDTQYF	TGTGCCAGTAGCCCGGGACTAGCGGGAGCTAAAGATACGCAGTATTTT
-	TRBV29-1	TRBJ2-5	-	CSVVSGFWRGETQYF	TGCAGCGTTGTGTCCGGGTTCTGGAGAGGAGAGACCCAGTACTTC
-	TRBV6-2/TRBV6-3	TRBJ2-7	TRBD2	CASRTSLAGGPTRYEQYF	TGTGCCAGCAGAACATCACTAGCGGGAGGACCCACCCGCTACGAGCAGTACTTC
-	TRBV3-1	TRBJ2-2	-	CASSQEGRLVREELFF	TGTGCCAGCAGCCAAGAGGGGAGGCTAGTGCGTGAGGAGCTGTTTTTT
once	TRBV20-1	TRBJ2-2	-	CSVFAGQQNTGELFF	TGCAGTGTGTTTGCGGGACAGCAGAACACCGGGGAGCTGTTTTTT
-	TRBV7-2	TRBJ2-7	TRBD1	CASSNRGASSYEQYF	TGTGCCAGCAGCAACAGGGGCGCAAGCTCCTACGAGCAGTACTTC
many	TRBV7-2	TRBJ2-6	-	CASRRAGANVLTF	TGTGCCAGCAGGAGGGCTGGGGCCAACGTCCTGACTTTC
few	TRBV6-1	TRBJ1-2	-	CASRETGWENYGYTF	TGTGCCAGCAGAGAAACAGGGTGGGAAAACTATGGCTACACCTTC
-	TRBV20-1	TRBJ2-1	-	CSASQGLTQFF	TGCAGTGCTAGCCAGGGTCTGACACAGTTCTTC
few	TRBV6-2/TRBV6-3	TRBJ2-7	-	CASRDIGGFRREQYF	TGTGCCAGCAGGGACATAGGGGGATTTCGTCGAGAGCAGTACTTC
few	TRBV7-3	TRBJ1-2	TRBD1	CASSRGTGGYGYTF	TGTGCCAGCAGCAGAGGGACAGGGGGCTATGGCTACACCTTC
few	TRBV2	TRBJ2-5	-	CASSDRDSGETQYF	TGTGCCAGCAGTGACAGGGATTCTGGAGAGACCCAGTACTTC
few	TRBV25-1	TRBJ2-5	TRBD1	CASSEPLGTGEETQYF	TGTGCCAGCAGTGAACCCCTAGGGACAGGGGAAGAGACCCAGTACTTC
few	TRBV12-5	TRBJ2-3	-	CASAETADTQYF	TGTGCTAGTGCCGAGACGGCAGATACGCAGTATTTT
few	TRBV3-1	TRBJ2-4	-	CASSQAGIAKNIQYF	TGTGCCAGCAGCCAAGCGGGAATAGCCAAAAACATTCAGTACTTC
few	TRBV6-5	TRBJ2-2	-	CASSYSRIRVPTNTGELFF	TGTGCCAGCAGTTACTCGAGAATCCGGGTACCGACGAACACCGGGGAGCTGTTTTTT
many	TRBV6-5	TRBJ2-7	TRBD1	CASSYSGQGTYEQYF	TGTGCCAGCAGTTACTCGGGACAGGGGACCTACGAGCAGTACTTC
-	TRBV5-4	TRBJ2-1	TRBD2	CASSFWTSGSHEQFF	TGTGCCAGCAGCTTTTGGACTAGCGGTAGTCATGAGCAGTTCTTC
-	TRBV27	TRBJ1-4	-	CASSPIGRFNEKLFF	TGTGCCAGCAGTCCTATCGGACGGTTTAATGAAAAACTGTTTTTT
few	TRBV10-3	TRBJ1-2	-	CATQLGVNYGYTF	TGTGCCACCCAGCTGGGTGTGAATTATGGCTACACCTTC
many	TRBV3-1	TRBJ1-5	-	CASSHSSGERNQPQHF	TGTGCCAGCAGCCATTCCTCGGGTGAGAGGAATCAGCCCCAGCATTTT
few	TRBV4-1	TRBJ2-5	-	CASSRYRVGETQYF	TGCGCCAGCAGCCGGTACAGGGTAGGAGAGACCCAGTACTTC
few	TRBV5-4	TRBJ2-2	-	CASSLAYPGGELFF	TGTGCCAGCAGCTTGGCCTACCCAGGCGGGGAGCTGTTTTTT
few	TRBV28	TRBJ1-2	-	CASSLSGEGYTF	TGTGCCAGCAGTTTATCAGGGGAGGGCTACACCTTC
many	TRBV5-5	TRBJ2-1	TRBD2	CASSGTSGYNEQFF	TGTGCCAGCAGCGGGACTAGCGGTTACAATGAGCAGTTCTTC
many	TRBV7-2	TRBJ2-7	TRBD1	CASSSDRVAEQYF	TGTGCCAGCAGCTCGGACAGGGTGGCCGAGCAGTACTTC
-	TRBV12-3/TRBV12-4	TRBJ2-7	-	CASSFIPDEQYF	TGTGCCAGCAGTTTTATCCCAGACGAGCAGTACTTC
few	TRBV5-1	TRBJ2-1	-	CASSSAESSYNEQFF	TGCGCCAGCAGCTCAGCGGAAAGCTCCTACAATGAGCAGTTCTTC